One sample yielded the 3 T cell receptor beta chains listed below, sequenced in a study of shared T cell receptors in the human thymus. Generated by immunoSEQ multiplex PCR, the TCRdb table keeps only in-frame clones and is missing some. The sample holds hundreds of thousands of clones, 88% seen once. Another study also made use of these data, one on human thymus T cells.

The sequenced material came from thymocytes. The receptors derive from a boy under three years old with a congenital heart defect.

V gene TRBV21-1 combines with J gene TRBJ1-2; the table names TRBD1, a call not compared with the DNA. TRBV21-1 is termed a pseudogene. This CDR3 comprises 14 residues. CDR3 sequence (DNA): TGTGCCAGCAGCAATATTAAGGGGGCGGGAGGCTACACCTTC. Translating gives CASSNIKGAGGYTF.

V gene TRBV5-6 combines with J gene TRBJ2-5, with D tentatively TRBD1 (7 bases). Germline values: CDR1 SGHDT, CDR2 YYEEEE. The ends were cut back, 4 bases at V and 9 bases at J, with 25 bases in the middle. The CDR3 spans 16 residues. CDR3 region: CASSPGDSPSKLAQYF. CDR3 nucleotides: TGTGCCAGCAGCCCGGGGGACAGCCCTTCTAAGCTGGCCCAGTACTTC. The full variable domain, completed using reference TRBV5-6 and TRBJ2-5, is DAGVTQSPTHLIKTRGQQVTLRCSPKSGHDTVSWYQQALGQGPQFIFQYYEEEERQRGNFPDRFSGHQFPNYSSELNVNALLLGDSALYLCASSPGDSPSKLAQYFGPGTRLLVL.

This rearrangement joins TRBV2 to TRBJ2-5, with a weak D call TRBD1 (5 bases). The CDR3 is 15 residues long. Germline V gene data show CDR1 as SNHLY and CDR2 as FYNNEI. Trimming removed 7 bases from V and 4 bases from J, with 19 bases in between. CDR3 in DNA: TGTGCCAGCACCGGGTACGCCAGGGCCCCAGAGACCCAGTACTTC. This sequence encodes CASTGYARAPETQYF.